This TCR beta chain was observed in a study of cytomegalovirus exposure and HLA in healthy donors. Study results and limitations: The investigators catalogued 160 or so TCR beta chains as cytomegalovirus-associated. Per published accounts, TCR beta sequences correctly predicted the HLA-A and HLA-B alleles of most subjects.

Amplification used 60 Vbeta primers and 13 Jbeta primers. Some clones are missing from TCRdb's copy, which holds only in-frame ones; the method was immunoSEQ multiplex PCR. The sample includes 100,000 to 120,000 clones, more than 60% of them seen just once. CDR3 length equals 14 residues. V lost 6 bases and J lost 4; bases outside the gene matches: 6. The germline V gene encodes CDR1 MNHNS and CDR2 SASEGT. In regard to this clone: The target antigen is unknown.

The clonotype originates from a man younger than 45 in good health and CMV-seronegative. Material: PBMCs. The chain recombines TRBV6-1 with TRBJ1-3; 7 bases map to TRBD1. The DNA of the CDR3 is TGTGCCAGCAGGAGAGGGGGCCCCGGAAACACCATATATTTT. As protein: CASRRGGPGNTIYF.